The 4 T cell receptor beta chains listed next were all sequenced from one sample in a study of prognosis after radiotherapy for stage I lung cancer. TCR beta CDR3 amplification from genomic DNA was performed by two-round multiplex PCR. During first-round PCR, primers specific to each TRBV and TRBJ gene were used. Using its own MiXCR run on the multiplex PCR reads, TCRdb lists one record per CDR3 protein. The data hold 31,000 or so distinct CDR3 sequences, with over 40% observed a single time. Sequencing used PBMCs, obtained before or after stereotactic body radiation therapy (not recorded which). The receptor set was obtained from a donor aged 50 or older with non-small cell lung cancer.

There are many counts of this clonotype. CDR3 protein: CASSWTGTRIYEQYF. The DNA of the CDR3 is TGCGCCAGCAGCTGGACAGGCACCAGGATCTACGAGCAGTACTTC. The J gene is TRBJ2-7, the V gene TRBV5-1, with TRBD1 matching over 7 bases. V was pared by 3 bases and J by 3 bases, with 9 bases of the junction left unmatched. Per germline, CDR1 SGHRS and CDR2 YFSETQ. CDR3 length: 15 amino acids.

In its sample, this clonotype was seen many times. V gene TRBV6-1 combines with J gene TRBJ1-5; TRBD1 is a possible D gene (6 bases). From germline, CDR1 is MNHNS and CDR2 SASEGT. V lost 7 bases and J lost 0, with 16 bases in between. CDR3 length: 16 amino acids. The CDR3 reads CASIRAAGDSNQPQHF. CDR3 bases: TGTGCCAGCATCCGTGCAGCAGGGGATAGCAATCAGCCCCAGCATTTT.

The sample holds many counts of this clonotype. This may be a read error: a much more frequent sequence differs by one nucleotide. This chain connects TRBV10-3 to TRBJ1-2; maybe TRBD1 (5 bases). Per germline, CDR1 ENHRY and CDR2 SYGVKD. This CDR3 is 14 amino acids long. DNA of the CDR3: TGTGCCATCAGCTCGCCTGTAGGGGACTATGGCCACACCTTC. It specifies CAISSPVGDYGHTF.

In its sample, this clonotype was seen many times. The rearrangement joins TRBV28 to TRBJ2-5; no reliable D call. V was pared by 5 bases and J by 5 bases, with 9 bases between. This CDR3 spans 12 amino acids. CDR1 is MDHEN and CDR2 is SYDVKM in the germline V gene. This CDR3 reads CASSEGWETQYF. Written as DNA, the CDR3 is TGTGCCAGCAGTGAAGGGTGGGAGACCCAGTACTTC. The full variable domain, in which reference TRBV28 and TRBJ2-5 provide the parts outside the CDR3, is DVKVTQSSRYLVKRTGEKVFLECVQDMDHENMFWYRQDPGLGLRLIYFSYDVKMKEKGDIPEGYSVSREKKERFSLILESASTNQTSMYLCASSEGWETQYFGPGTRLLVL.